This entry describes one TCR beta chain. The target antigen is unknown. This CDR3 is 20 amino acids long. From germline, CDR1 is SGHVS and CDR2 FQNEAQ. J was trimmed by 0 bases and V by 1 base; bases with no gene match: 11. PCR used 60 Vbeta primers and 13 Jbeta primers. Data came from immunoSEQ multiplex PCR; TCRdb stores just in-frame clones and leaves some out. The sample has some 140,000 clones, about three quarters seen once. This specimen comes from a study of cytomegalovirus exposure and HLA in healthy donors. Findings and limits, study-wide: An analysis done earlier found most TCR beta V segments productive about 87% or about 30% of the time. More than 150 TCR beta chains were listed as cytomegalovirus-associated.

This sequence joins TRBV7-8 and TRBJ2-1; 11 bases fit TRBD2. The sample consisted of PBMCs. This clonotype was sampled from a woman aged 35 to 49 in good health and CMV-seronegative. The CDR3 DNA reads TGTGCCAGCAGCTTAGGTGGCAGGACAACTAGCGGGAGCTCCTACAATGAGCAGTTCTTC. It is translated as CASSLGGRTTSGSSYNEQFF.